This note documents a single T cell receptor (beta chain) sequence. This clonotype was detected ten times or more. It has no known antigen specificity. No clone much larger than this one lies a single base away; base qualities are absent. Genomic DNA was used as template for profiling of TCR beta VDJ combinations and CDR3 sequences. TCR repertoire sequencing was run on an Illumina HiSeq 2000. Per the source publication's procedure: Repertoires were assessed using TRBV/TRBJ rearrangement plots, CDR3 size and DJ length profiles, and Simpson's diversity index. The most abundant DNA sequence in the deep sequencing data was defined as the immunodominant clone. CDR3 amino acid sequences were checked for sharing across subjects and were also compared against the VDJdb database and published repertoires. Clones were called with MiXCR by TCRdb after fastp trimmed the public reads at Q25, and only in-frame beta chains were retained. Every CDR3 protein is listed once, alongside the most common genes and DNA of its rows. It is TCRdb's table, rather than the study itself, that gives the V and J calls and clone size. The sample contains under 350,000 distinct CDR3 sequences, approximately 57% of them found a single time. The leading ten clones occupy approximately 1.3% of the sample.

Expansion of CD8+CD57+ cells had been shown by flow cytometry in the patients chosen for sequencing. Every patient had a diagnosis of severe acquired aplastic anemia based on International Study of Aplastic Anemia and Agranulocytosis and Camitta criteria. Patients had received no therapy at the time of blood sampling. TCR repertoires of sorted CD4+ and CD8+ blood T cells from severe aplastic anemia patients and healthy subjects were deep-sequenced in the study. In the USA, patient enrollment took place under clinicaltrials.gov protocols 00001620, 01623167, 00001397, 00071045, 00081523 and 00961064. Ficoll-Paque density gradient centrifugation was used to isolate peripheral blood mononuclear cells. Before DNA extraction, CD4+ and CD8+ T cells were sorted with FACS or magnetic beads. Spanning cysteine to phenylalanine, the CDR3 consists of 13 amino acids. The sequence is cut down to CDR3 DNA, 39 bases in frame from base 1. The junction shows trimming of 1 base on V and 0 bases on J, plus 5 bases between the germline ends. Per the germline V gene (reference sequence), GTSNPN is the CDR1 and SVGIG is the CDR2.

The data originate from a study of CD8+CD57+ T cells in acquired aplastic anemia (dated by TCRdb to the late 2010s). Background on the whole study: A mean of 3.2 ug of DNA, ranging from roughly 0.19 to 27.4 ug, was extracted from sorted CD4+ and CD8+ cells. A CD8+CD57+ expansion meant a frequency higher than the mean frequency seen in healthy subjects. General study outcomes and caveats: No significant difference in CD8+ Simpson's diversity was found between patients and healthy controls (P=0.060). Approximately 31 CD8+ CDR3 sequences were found in both patients and controls but appeared to be highly expressed in patients and within the immunodominant clones of the patients.

What was sequenced was sorted CD4+, CD8+, or CD8+CD57+ T cells (not recorded which) from PBMCs. This sequence uses TRBV30 and TRBJ2-3; TRBD2 is perhaps the D gene, given 5 matching bases. This receptor was obtained from a human donor with aplastic anemia. The CDR3 corresponds to CAWSGTSTDTQYF. The DNA sequence follows: TGTGCCTGGAGTGGGACTAGCACAGATACGCAGTATTTT.